This T cell receptor beta chain comes out of a study of shared clonotypes between healthy human individuals. Findings and caveats of the study: How much donors shared clonotypes was expected to be affected by sequencing depth. Rarefaction analysis demonstrated incomplete sorted-subset sequencing notwithstanding large depth. A generally larger estimated richness was seen in naive subsets than in memory subsets.

Sequencing was performed with immunoSEQ multiplex PCR; in TCRdb, only in-frame clones are kept and a portion is missing. The sample has 1.5 million to 2.5 million clones, 85% to 95% seen once; the top ten hold approximately 1.2%. A remark on this clone: The antigen remains unidentified.

Trimming left V 2 bases short and J 0 bases short, with 22 bases between. Germline V gene lookup returns CDR1 MDHEN and CDR2 SYDVKM. The CDR3 runs to 20 residues. It was CD45RO-negative cells, positively selected for CCR7, that made up naive CD8 cells, with terminally differentiated effector memory CD45RA+ cells excluded. Recent acute infections and vaccinations were absent in the healthy HIV-negative adult donors. The TCR sequence derives from a man between 18 and 29 years old in good health. Sequences were obtained from naive CD8+ T cells sorted from blood. The chain combines TRBV28 with TRBJ2-2; D is ambiguous. The CDR3 DNA reads as TGTGCCAGCAGTTTACGGCGGCTAGTGATATCCCAGGCGAACACCGGGGAGCTGTTTTTT. Amino acid sequence: CASSLRRLVISQANTGELFF.